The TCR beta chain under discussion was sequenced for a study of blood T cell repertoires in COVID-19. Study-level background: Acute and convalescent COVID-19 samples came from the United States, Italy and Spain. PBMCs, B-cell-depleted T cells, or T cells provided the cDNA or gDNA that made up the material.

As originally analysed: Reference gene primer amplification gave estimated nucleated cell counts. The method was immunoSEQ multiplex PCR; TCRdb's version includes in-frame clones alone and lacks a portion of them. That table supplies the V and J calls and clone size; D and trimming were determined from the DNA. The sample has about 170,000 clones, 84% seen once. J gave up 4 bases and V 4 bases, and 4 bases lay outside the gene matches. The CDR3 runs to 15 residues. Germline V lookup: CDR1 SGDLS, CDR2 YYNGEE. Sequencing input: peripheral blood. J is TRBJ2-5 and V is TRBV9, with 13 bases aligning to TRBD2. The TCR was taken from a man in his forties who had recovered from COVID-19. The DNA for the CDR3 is TGTGCCAGCAGCCCTCGGACTAGCGGGAGAGAGACCCAGTACTTC. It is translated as CASSPRTSGRETQYF.